A single sample gave rise to the 31 T cell receptor beta chains below, sequenced in a study of cytomegalovirus exposure and HLA in healthy donors. In the PCR, 60 Vbeta and 13 Jbeta primers were used. The data were produced by immunoSEQ multiplex PCR, yet TCRdb's version contains in-frame clones alone and is incomplete. The sample consists of about 160,000 clones, 84% of them appearing once. Sequencing input: PBMCs. The receptors shown here come from a man aged 25 to 40 in good health and CMV-seronegative.

The chain couples TRBV19 to TRBJ1-4; a possible D gene is TRBD1 (5 bases). Trimming cost V 6 bases and J 6 bases, with 20 bases left between them. There are 16 residues in the CDR3. The germline V gene has CDR1 LNHDA and CDR2 SQIVND (reference sequence). This CDR3 reads CASRVAGATRHEKLFF. CDR3 in DNA: TGTGCCAGTAGAGTAGCTGGGGCCACTCGGCATGAAAAACTGTTTTTT.

The J gene is TRBJ1-2, the V gene TRBV4-1, with D unresolved. CDR1 and CDR2 from the germline V gene are MGHRA and YSYEKL. The CDR3 loop spans 15 amino acids. V lost 1 base and J 0 bases, leaving 9 bases between the germline ends. Here the CDR3 reads CASSQVSTTNYGYTF. CDR3 nucleotide sequence: TGCGCCAGCAGCCAAGTCTCTACCACTAACTATGGCTACACCTTC.

V is TRBV10-3 and J is TRBJ2-3; D possibly corresponds to TRBD2 (6 bases). Germline CDR1 is ENHRY and CDR2 is SYGVKD. Deletions cut 10 bases from V and 0 bases from J, with 11 bases between. The CDR3 length is 13 residues. As DNA, the CDR3 is TGTGCCACCCGGGACTCGAGCACAGATACGCAGTATTTT. Translating it yields CATRDSSTDTQYF.

The rearrangement links TRBV7-9 to TRBJ2-1, with a weak D call TRBD1 (5 bases). The ends were cut back, 0 bases at V and 7 bases at J, with 10 bases in the middle. The CDR3 spans 14 residues. In germline, CDR1 is SEHNR, CDR2 FQNEAQ (reference sequence). The DNA of the CDR3 is TGTGCCAGCAGCTTAGCGGGGCTATCGAATGAGCAGTTCTTC. Translated, it gives CASSLAGLSNEQFF.

The rearrangement links TRBV10-3 to TRBJ2-1; 9 bases agree with TRBD1. This CDR3 comprises 16 residues. Germline assignment: CDR1 ENHRY and CDR2 SYGVKD. The junction had 9 bases not matched to a gene; V was cut back by 8 bases and J by 1 base. The chain's CDR3 is CAILNADRGSYNEQFF. DNA for the CDR3: TGTGCCATCCTCAACGCGGACAGGGGTTCCTACAATGAGCAGTTCTTC.

The chain uses TRBV7-8 and TRBJ2-5, with D perhaps matching TRBD2 (5 bases). Trimming removed 1 base at V and 5 bases at J, with 20 bases between. Looked up from germline, CDR1 is SGHVS and CDR2 is FQNEAQ. The CDR3 consists of 17 residues. CDR3 sequence: CASSLGGRGPHDETQYF. As DNA, the CDR3 is TGTGCCAGCAGCTTAGGTGGGAGAGGGCCGCACGACGAGACCCAGTACTTC.

The gene calls are TRBV2 and TRBJ1-5, with 9 bases matching TRBD1. The CDR3 extends over 16 amino acids. J lost 2 bases, V lost 5 bases, and 7 bases had no gene match. CDR1 is SNHLY, CDR2 FYNNEI, per germline. CDR3 amino acids: CASSSTGGGGNQPQHF. The CDR3 coding sequence is TGTGCCAGCAGTTCAACAGGGGGCGGAGGCAATCAGCCCCAGCATTTT.

The genes are TRBV9 and TRBJ2-7, with 14 bases aligning to TRBD2. Germline CDR1 is SGDLS and CDR2 is YYNGEE. With V trimmed by 3 bases and J by 5 bases, 7 bases remained unmatched. This CDR3 spans 16 amino acids. The CDR3 DNA reads TGTGCCAGCAGCGAGGGACTAGCGGGAGTTACTCACGAGCAGTACTTC. Protein sequence: CASSEGLAGVTHEQYF.

V is TRBV4-3 and J is TRBJ2-4; D might be TRBD2 (6 bases). V lost 0 bases to trimming and J lost 6 bases, with 15 bases between them. The CDR3 contains 16 residues. The germline V gene encodes CDR1 LGHNA and CDR2 YSLEER. The CDR3 coding sequence is TGCGCCAGCAGCCAAGATAGGTTTGGGGGGATAAACATTCAGTACTTC. It is translated as CASSQDRFGGINIQYF.

This chain uses TRBV30 with TRBJ1-3; 10 nucleotides line up with TRBD1. The length of the CDR3 is 15 residues. J gave up 3 bases and V 2 bases, and 4 bases lay outside the gene matches. CDR1 GTSNPN and CDR2 SVGIG come from the germline V gene (reference sequence). CDR3 residues: CAWSRQGAGGNTIYF. The CDR3 coding sequence is TGTGCCTGGAGTCGACAGGGGGCTGGTGGAAACACCATATATTTT. The entire variable domain, with the rest obtained from reference TRBV30 and TRBJ1-3, is as follows: SQTIHQWPATLVQPVGSPLSLECTVEGTSNPNLYWYRQAAGRGLQLLFYSVGIGQISSEVPQNLSASRPQDRQFILSSKKLLLSDSGFYLCAWSRQGAGGNTIYFGEGSWLTVV.

The genes are TRBV19 and TRBJ2-1; 11 nucleotides agree with TRBD2. The CDR3 loop spans 16 amino acids. Germline CDR1 is LNHDA and CDR2 is SQIVND (reference sequence). Germline trimming cut 5 bases from V and 4 bases from J; bases unmatched to any gene: 7. The CDR3 coding sequence is TGTGCCAGTAGTGTGAAGACTAGCGGGATGTACAATGAGCAGTTCTTC. Its translation: CASSVKTSGMYNEQFF.

The V call is TRBV5-1, the J call TRBJ1-1; perhaps TRBD1 as D (6 bases). Germline CDR1 SGHRS, CDR2 YFSETQ. The V and J ends lost 4 bases and 1 base respectively, with 11 bases between them. The CDR3 extends over 14 amino acids. CDR3 amino acids: CASSGQPENTEAFF. The CDR3 nucleotides are TGCGCCAGCAGCGGACAGCCAGAGAACACTGAAGCTTTCTTT.

CDR3 amino acids: CASSLQGASGNTIYF. CDR3 DNA sequence: TGTGCCAGCAGTTTACAGGGGGCGAGCGGAAACACCATATATTTT. This sequence joins TRBV27 and TRBJ1-3; 8 nucleotides align to TRBD1. Losses at the gene ends were 2 bases for V and 4 bases for J; bases not matched to a gene: 4. Germline V CDR1 and CDR2: MNHEY, SMNVEV (reference sequence). The CDR3 sequence is 15 residues long.

The rearrangement links TRBV19 to TRBJ1-2; maybe TRBD1 (5 bases). The ends were cut back, 10 bases at V and 6 bases at J, with 15 bases in the middle. Looked up from germline, CDR1 is LNHDA and CDR2 is SQIVND (reference sequence). CDR3 size: 12 residues. CDR3 loop: CATYMRGDGYTF. The CDR3 DNA reads as TGTGCCACCTATATGCGGGGGGATGGCTACACCTTC.

The CDR3 DNA reads TGTGCCAGCAGCTCCGGGACTACCGTCACAGATACGCAGTATTTT. Protein product: CASSSGTTVTDTQYF. J is TRBJ2-3 and V is TRBV5-8, with 7 bases aligning to TRBD2. The CDR3 sequence is 15 residues long. V lost 3 bases to trimming and J lost 2 bases; unmatched junction nucleotides: 6. Germline V gene data show CDR1 as SGHTS and CDR2 as YDEGEE.

This clone has only one observation. This chain uses TRBV27 with TRBJ2-7; 10 bases are a match to TRBD2. Germline V CDR1 and CDR2: MNHEY, SMNVEV (reference sequence). V was clipped by 6 bases and J by 1 base; unmatched bases: 3. The CDR3 is 14 residues long. For the CDR3, the DNA is TGTGCCAGCAGCCGACTAGCGGGTTCCTACGAGCAGTACTTC. It codes for CASSRLAGSYEQYF.

V and J are TRBV4-1 and TRBJ1-6, with D possibly TRBD1 on 6 matching bases. From germline, CDR1 is MGHRA and CDR2 YSYEKL. CDR3 length: 15 residues. The ends were cut back, 6 bases at V and 5 bases at J, with 14 bases in the middle. CDR3 in DNA: TGCGCCAGCAGAATCCGGGACACCGATAATTCACCCCTCCACTTT. This sequence encodes CASRIRDTDNSPLHF.

The chain has TRBV21-1 and TRBJ1-1; TRBD1 is the table's D call and was not checked against the DNA. TRBV21-1 is recorded as a pseudogene. The CDR3 loop spans 13 amino acids. The DNA for the CDR3 is TGTGCCAGCAGCAAAGGGACAGACACTGAAGCTTTCTTT. This codes for CASSKGTDTEAFF.

CDR3 sequence: CASSELQTGLNYGYTF. CDR3 DNA: TGTGCCAGCAGTGAACTCCAGACAGGGCTTAACTATGGCTACACCTTC. The chain couples TRBV2 to TRBJ1-2; 7 bases align to TRBD1. The CDR3 runs 16 residues. CDR1 and CDR2 (germline): SNHLY, FYNNEI. V trimming: 2 bases; J trimming: 1 base; junction bases outside the gene matches: 7.

This clone showed up just once. This sequence joins TRBV10-3 and TRBJ2-7; D might be TRBD2 (7 bases). The CDR3 consists of 16 residues. Trimming stripped 2 bases from V and 4 bases from J, with 18 bases between. CDR1 ENHRY and CDR2 SYGVKD come from the germline V gene. The CDR3: CAISEGGGGGTYEQYF. The CDR3 DNA reads TGTGCCATCAGTGAGGGTGGTGGGGGGGGCACATACGAGCAGTACTTC.

The CDR3 DNA reads TGTGCCAGCAGCGCGGGACTAGGTAGCGTCGAGACCCAGTACTTC. It yields the protein CASSAGLGSVETQYF. The V and J genes are TRBV11-2 and TRBJ2-5; the match to TRBD2 covers 8 bases. The trim removed 5 bases at V and 5 bases at J, leaving 10 bases unmatched. The CDR3 has 15 residues. The germline V gene encodes CDR1 SGHAT and CDR2 FQNNGV.

V gene TRBV4-1 combines with J gene TRBJ2-7; D is perhaps TRBD1 (6 bases). This CDR3 spans 13 amino acids. V was trimmed by 5 bases and J by 3 bases, leaving 11 bases between them. Germline CDR1 is MGHRA and CDR2 is YSYEKL. The CDR3: CASSFRTDYEQYF. CDR3 DNA sequence: TGCGCCAGCAGCTTCCGGACAGACTACGAGCAGTACTTC.

V gene TRBV7-8 combines with J gene TRBJ1-4; 11 bases line up with TRBD1. The V gene end was trimmed by 5 bases and the J gene end by 6 bases; junction bases not matched to a gene: 5. Germline V gives CDR1 SGHVS, CDR2 FQNEAQ. The length of the CDR3 is 15 residues. The DNA for the CDR3 is TGTGCCAGCAGCGACCGGGACAGGGGGGATGAAAAACTGTTTTTT. This codes for CASSDRDRGDEKLFF.

This clone was counted only a few times. The V and J genes are TRBV4-2 and TRBJ1-2; 7 bases are shared with TRBD1. The CDR3 length is 13 residues. Germline V CDR1 and CDR2: LGHNA, YNFKEQ. Germline trimming cut 3 bases from V and 3 bases from J; bases unmatched to any gene: 1. For the CDR3, the DNA is TGTGCCAGCAGCCAGGGGACAGACTATGGCTACACCTTC. Amino acid sequence: CASSQGTDYGYTF.

The chain carries TRBV9 and TRBJ2-5; TRBD2 aligns across 12 bases. Germline V gives CDR1 SGDLS, CDR2 YYNGEE. This CDR3 is 18 amino acids long. J was trimmed by 5 bases and V by 0 bases; bases with no gene match: 11. The CDR3 bases are TGTGCCAGCAGCGTAGGCGGACTAGCGGGAAACGGGGCGGAGACCCAGTACTTC. It yields the protein CASSVGGLAGNGAETQYF.

V and J are TRBV11-3 and TRBJ2-7; tentatively, D is TRBD2 (6 bases). Trimming took 6 bases from V and 1 from J, leaving 19 bases between them. The CDR3 has 16 residues. In germline, CDR1 is SGHNT, CDR2 YENEEA. In nucleotides, the CDR3 is TGTGCCAGCAGTTATCGAGGAGGGGTCCCATCCTACGAGCAGTACTTC. Translated: CASSYRGGVPSYEQYF.

The chain is built from TRBV9 and TRBJ2-3, with a possible D match to TRBD2 (6 bases). V lost 0 bases and J lost 0, with 14 bases in between. This CDR3 region has 17 residues. From germline, CDR1 is SGDLS and CDR2 YYNGEE. The CDR3 DNA reads as TGTGCCAGCAGCGTAGGAGGTGCGGGGTCTAGCACAGATACGCAGTATTTT. This encodes CASSVGGAGSSTDTQYF.

The J gene is TRBJ2-7, the V gene TRBV2; 10 positions match TRBD2. The CDR3 loop spans 14 amino acids. V trimming: 3 bases; J trimming: 4 bases; junction bases outside the gene matches: 3. The germline gives CDR1 SNHLY, CDR2 FYNNEI. The CDR3 region is CASSDERGGYEQYF. The CDR3 DNA reads TGTGCCAGCAGTGACGAGCGGGGGGGGTACGAGCAGTACTTC.

The chain employs TRBV29-1 and TRBJ1-5, with TRBD1 as a possible D gene (6 bases). The CDR3 has 11 residues. The V end was cut by 1 base, the J end by 16 bases, with 14 bases between. Per the germline V gene, CDR1 is SQVTM and CDR2 is ANQGSEA. CDR3 nucleotides: TGCAGCGTTGAAGCAACAGGGAGCATCCATTTT. It yields the protein CSVEATGSIHF.

This clone was found once. The chain recombines TRBV28 with TRBJ2-3; D is uncertain. There are 15 residues in the CDR3. Trimming left V 3 bases short and J 3 bases short, with 13 bases between. Germline lookup yields CDR1 MDHEN and CDR2 SYDVKM. In nucleotides, the CDR3 is TGTGCCAGCAGTTTTACCCTCGAGGTGACAGATACGCAGTATTTT. Translated: CASSFTLEVTDTQYF.

In regard to this clone: Within the sample, other DNA sequences also encode this same CDR3. The J gene is TRBJ1-2, the V gene TRBV5-1, with D possibly matching TRBD1 (5 bases). V was clipped by 0 bases and J by 3 bases, with 9 bases between them. From germline, CDR1 is SGHRS and CDR2 YFSETQ. The CDR3 extends over 14 amino acids. CDR3 residues: CASSLGGGDYGYTF. CDR3 DNA: TGCGCCAGCAGCTTGGGCGGGGGAGACTATGGCTACACCTTC.